A selection of T cell receptor beta chains follows, all from one sample in a study of beta chain features in type 1 diabetes. This table comes from immunoSEQ multiplex PCR, and its TCRdb copy is limited to in-frame clones, with some not included. The top ten hold 2.6% of the sample, which has more than 55,000 clones, about 47% seen once. Sequenced input: Tregs from blood. These receptors originate from a woman in her thirties or forties with type 1 diabetes. CDR3s include the opening cysteine and the closing phenylalanine or tryptophan. The D gene is left open where the match is weak. A clone size is listed for some rows: how often the clone was seen (once, few, many), or a class if it is expanded.

j_call clone_size v_call d_call cdr3_nt cdr3_aa
TRBJ2-7 NA TRBV6-5 TRBD2 TGTGCCAGCAGGGGCGGGGGGCCAAGCTCCTACGAGCAGTACTTC CASRGGGPSSYEQYF
TRBJ1-2 few TRBV2 TRBD1 TGTGCCAGCACCTTGGGGACAGGTCTTTTCTATGGCTACACCTTC CASTLGTGLFYGYTF
TRBJ2-1 NA TRBV9 NA TGTGCCAGCAGCGTAGCCGGGAACAATGAGCAGTTCTTC CASSVAGNNEQFF
TRBJ2-5 NA TRBV7-3 NA TGTGCCAGCAGCTTCGGCCCCGCAGGGGAGACCCAGTACTTC CASSFGPAGETQYF
TRBJ1-5 few TRBV7-2 NA TGTGCCAGCAGCTTATGGGCAGGCAATCAGCCCCAGCATTTT CASSLWAGNQPQHF
TRBJ2-7 NA TRBV5-1 TRBD1 TGCGCCAGCAGCCTCCGGACAGGGGACCCCTACGAGCAGTACTTC CASSLRTGDPYEQYF
TRBJ2-7 few TRBV7-3 NA TGTGCCAGCAGCCCCACGGGGGGCTCCGAGCAGTACTTC CASSPTGGSEQYF
TRBJ2-3 few TRBV10-3 TRBD2 TGTGCCATCAGTGATCTGACTAGCGGGGGGACAGATACGCAGTATTTT CAISDLTSGGTDTQYF
TRBJ2-7 NA TRBV2 TRBD2 TGTGCCAGCAGTGGGGGAGGGTACTCCTACGAGCAGTACTTC CASSGGGYSYEQYF
TRBJ2-3 NA TRBV6-6 NA TGTGCCAGCAGGCGCGACAGGCGGAACACAGATACGCAGTATTTT CASRRDRRNTDTQYF
TRBJ1-1 NA TRBV5-4 NA TGTGCCAGCAGCTTCTTGGCGGGGAACACTGAAGCTTTCTTT CASSFLAGNTEAFF
TRBJ1-3 once TRBV19 NA TGTGCCAGTAGTATCCGGAACACCATATATTTT CASSIRNTIYF
TRBJ2-1 NA TRBV7-9 NA TGTGCCAGCAGCCCGGGCAGGGGCCATGAGCAGTTCTTC CASSPGRGHEQFF
TRBJ2-3 NA TRBV4-1 TRBD2 TGCGCCAGCAGCCAACATCCGGGGGGTCCAGATACGCAGTATTTT CASSQHPGGPDTQYF
TRBJ1-1 NA TRBV19 NA TGTGCCAGTTCGGTCCAATCCGTGAACACTGAAGCTTTCTTT CASSVQSVNTEAFF
TRBJ1-6 NA TRBV7-2 TRBD1 TGTGCCAGCAGCTTAGGAATACAGGGGAATTCACCCCTCCACTTT CASSLGIQGNSPLHF
TRBJ2-7 few TRBV6-6 TRBD1 TGTGCCAGCAGTCGTGGACAGGGGGGCTACGAGCAGTACTTC CASSRGQGGYEQYF
TRBJ1-1 NA TRBV29-1 TRBD1 TGCAGCGTTGAAGAGGACAGGGCTGGGACTGAAGCTTTCTTT CSVEEDRAGTEAFF
TRBJ2-7 few TRBV9 TRBD2 TGTGCCAGCAGCTCCCGGGGTAGCGGGAGAGGCGAGCAGTACTTC CASSSRGSGRGEQYF
TRBJ2-1 NA TRBV4-3 TRBD2 TGCGCCAGCAGCCAAGATTGGGTAGCGGGGGGGTACAATGAGCAGTTCTTC CASSQDWVAGGYNEQFF
TRBJ2-7 NA TRBV10-3 NA TGTGCCATCAGTGCCCCCGGGACAATCCACGAGCAGTACTTC CAISAPGTIHEQYF
TRBJ1-1 NA TRBV28 NA TGTGCCAGCATCGGGAGACACGAAGAAGCTTTCTTT CASIGRHEEAFF
TRBJ2-2 few TRBV27 NA TGTGCCAGCAGTTTAGCGGGGAACACCGGGGAGCTGTTTTTT CASSLAGNTGELFF
TRBJ1-1 NA TRBV6-5 NA TGTGCCAGCAGTTCACGCACAGAAGCTTTCTTT CASSSRTEAFF
TRBJ1-1 NA TRBV28 NA TGTGCCAGCAGTCCCACAGGGCCCACTGAAGCTTTCTTT CASSPTGPTEAFF
TRBJ1-5 few TRBV29-1 TRBD1 TGCAGCGTTAGGGACAGTAATAGCAATCAGCCCCAGCATTTT CSVRDSNSNQPQHF
TRBJ2-1 NA TRBV19 NA TGTGCCAGTAGTAGACAGGTCAACTCCTACAATGAGCAGTTCTTC CASSRQVNSYNEQFF
TRBJ2-1 few TRBV28 NA TGTGCCAGCAGCACTGGTCGTATCTCCTACAATGAGCAGTTCTTC CASSTGRISYNEQFF
TRBJ2-5 NA TRBV5-1 TRBD1 TGCGCCAGCAGCTTCCAACCGGGACAGGGAGAGACCCAGTACTTC CASSFQPGQGETQYF
TRBJ2-5 few TRBV7-2 NA TGTGCCAGCAGCTTAATCCGCGGCGGGGAGACCCAGTACTTC CASSLIRGGETQYF
TRBJ2-4 NA TRBV4-2 NA TGTGCCAGCAGCCACGCTCCCGGGACCGCAGGGGACATTCAGTACTTC CASSHAPGTAGDIQYF
TRBJ1-2 few TRBV6-6 TRBD1 TGTGCCAGCGGGAAAGTGGGACAGGGCTATGGCTACACCTTC CASGKVGQGYGYTF
TRBJ2-7 NA TRBV5-8 NA TGTGCCAGCAGCTTGACAGGGGGGGCCTACGAGCAGTACTTC CASSLTGGAYEQYF
TRBJ2-1 NA TRBV5-1 TRBD2 TGCGCCAGCAGCTTGCCCGGACTAGTTGGGCTCAATGAGCAGTTCTTC CASSLPGLVGLNEQFF
TRBJ2-5 NA TRBV5-1 NA TGCGCCAGCAGGGTGCAAGGCCCCCGGGAAGAGACCCAGTACTTC CASRVQGPREETQYF
TRBJ1-1 NA TRBV5-1 TRBD1 TGCGCCAGCAGCTTTCAGGGGGCGAACACTGAAGCTTTCTTT CASSFQGANTEAFF
TRBJ2-4 NA TRBV6-1 TRBD1 TGTGCCAGCAGTGAAAACAGGGGGCGCACGGACATTCAGTACTTC CASSENRGRTDIQYF
TRBJ1-5 NA TRBV18 TRBD1 TGTGCCAGCTCGACCGGGACAGGGGGGCTTCAGCCCCAGCATTTT CASSTGTGGLQPQHF
TRBJ1-1 few TRBV6-5 TRBD1 TGTGCCAGCAGTTATACCGGGACAGGGACGGCTTTCTTT CASSYTGTGTAFF
TRBJ1-1 NA TRBV10-3 TRBD1 TGTGCCATCAGTGAAGGTTTTTTAGGACAGGTTGAAGCTTTCTTT CAISEGFLGQVEAFF
TRBJ1-1 NA TRBV28 NA TGTGCCAGCAGTTTGCCAGGGTTGAACACTGAAGCTTTCTTT CASSLPGLNTEAFF
TRBJ2-7 NA TRBV19 TRBD1 TGTGCCGAGACCGGGCAGGACAGGCCCTACGAGCAGTACTTC CAETGQDRPYEQYF
TRBJ2-7 NA TRBV18 NA TGTGCCAGCTCACCAGGGACAAACTACGAGCAGTACTTC CASSPGTNYEQYF
TRBJ1-5 NA TRBV5-4 TRBD1 TGTGCCAGCAGCTTGGGGGGAGGACAGGGTAGAGATCAGCCCCAGCATTTT CASSLGGGQGRDQPQHF
TRBJ2-7 NA TRBV19 NA TGTGTCAGTAGTATTCGCGGCTACGAGCAGTACTTC CVSSIRGYEQYF
TRBJ2-1 NA TRBV2 TRBD2 TGTGCCAGCAGTTTAAGTAGCGGGAGGGCCGATAATGAGCAGTTCTTC CASSLSSGRADNEQFF
TRBJ2-1 few TRBV29-1 TRBD2 TGCAGCGTTGAAGATCGAAGACAATCGGGACTAGCGGGTTACAATGAGCAGTTCTTC CSVEDRRQSGLAGYNEQFF
TRBJ2-7 NA TRBV7-2 TRBD2 TGTGCCAGCAGCACTGGGGGGGTAATCTACGAGCAGTACTTC CASSTGGVIYEQYF
TRBJ1-3 NA TRBV29-1 NA TGCAGCGTCACCTGGTCTAGCGTGGGAAACACCATATATTTT CSVTWSSVGNTIYF
TRBJ1-1 once TRBV6-5 NA TGTGCCAGCAGTTACTCCGCCAGGGGTGGCACTGAAGCTTTCTTT CASSYSARGGTEAFF
TRBJ2-1 NA TRBV10-3 TRBD1 TGTGCCAGTCGACAGGGAAGAATGGATGAGCAGTTCTTC CASRQGRMDEQFF
TRBJ1-1 NA TRBV28 TRBD1 TGTGCCAGCAGTGCCCCGGGACAGGGTGGTTTCACTGAAGCTTTCTTT CASSAPGQGGFTEAFF